These 14 T cell receptor beta chains share one sample of origin, sequenced in a study of blood T cells in healthy people across ages. Through a sample-barcoded 5' primer and a J-beta primer mix, a second PCR was run for 7 to 11 cycles. MiXCR was run by TCRdb on the 5' RACE reads, yielding one entry per CDR3 protein. The repertoire consists of roughly 800,000 distinct CDR3 sequences, with 55% to 75% occurring once and the leading ten covering approximately 23%. Specimen: blood. The receptors stem from a man aged 25-45 years in good health.

This rearrangement joins TRBV5-1 to TRBJ2-7; D could derive from TRBD1 or TRBD2 (5 bases each). There are 15 residues in the CDR3. The germline gives CDR1 SGHRS, CDR2 YFSETQ. The germline V and J ends were trimmed by 0 bases and 5 bases, with 15 bases remaining between them. CDR3 sequence (DNA): TGCGCCAGCAGCTTGGAGGGACGAGGGATAGACGAGCAGTACTTC. Its protein product is CASSLEGRGIDEQYF.

The chain combines TRBV12-3 or TRBV12-4 with TRBJ2-5, with D possibly matching TRBD2 (5 bases). The CDR3 is 14 residues long. Deletions cut 0 bases from V and 4 bases from J, with 9 bases between. CDR3 sequence reads: CASSLAIAGETQYF. The CDR3 DNA sequence: TGTGCCAGCAGTTTAGCGATCGCGGGAGAGACCCAGTACTTC.

The chain combines TRBV7-2 with TRBJ2-5; tentatively, D is TRBD1 (6 bases). V gave up 5 bases and J gave up 5 bases, with 18 bases separating them. This CDR3 comprises 15 residues. Germline V gives CDR1 SGHTA, CDR2 FQGNSA. CDR3 coding DNA: TGTGCCAGCAGCCGAGAGACAGGATGGGGGGAGACCCAGTACTTC. This encodes CASSRETGWGETQYF.

The chain combines TRBV7-2 with TRBJ2-5, with D possibly being TRBD2 (5 bases). The CDR3 runs 15 residues. Germline-derived CDR1 and CDR2 are SGHTA and FQGNSA. The ends were cut back, 4 bases at V and 1 base at J, with 13 bases in the middle. The CDR3 sequence: CASSYSLGPQETQYF. The DNA for the CDR3 is TGTGCCAGCAGCTATTCACTAGGCCCCCAAGAGACCCAGTACTTC.

The chain employs TRBV30 and TRBJ2-5; TRBD2 matches at 10 bases. Judging by the DNA end, TRBJ2-7 fits better; the J call may be wrong. Per germline, CDR1 GTSNPN and CDR2 SVGIG (reference sequence). The CDR3 consists of 13 residues. CDR3 DNA: TGTGCCTGGAGTGTGGGACTAGCGAACGAGCAGTACTTC. This codes for CAWSVGLANEQYF.

V gene TRBV6-2 or TRBV6-3 combines with J gene TRBJ2-4, with D possibly TRBD2 on 5 matching bases. The closer fit of TRBJ2-7 to the DNA end suggests the J call may be wrong. This CDR3 is 13 amino acids long. CDR1 and CDR2 from the germline V gene are MNHEY and SVGEGT. The CDR3 here is CASSTRVWGEQYF. CDR3 in DNA: TGTGCCAGCAGCACGAGGGTATGGGGCGAGCAGTACTTC.

The rearrangement joins TRBV6-6 to TRBJ2-2; D not resolved. CDR1 and CDR2 (germline): MNHNY, SVGAGI (reference sequence). Deletions cut 10 bases from V and 6 bases from J, with 12 bases between. This CDR3 is built from 12 residues. CDR3 nucleotides: TGTGCCACCCGAGGTGGCCCCGGGGAGCTGTTTTTT. It yields the protein CATRGGPGELFF.

This chain links TRBV9 with TRBJ2-3; possible D gene TRBD2, 5 bases. The CDR3 totals 14 residues. Between the trimmed V and J ends, which lost 7 bases and 6 bases, there was a span of 18 bases. Germline CDR1 and CDR2: SGDLS and YYNGEE. In DNA, the CDR3 is TGTGCCAGCTCCTCCTTGGGGAGTCTTGATACGCAGTATTTT. Translating gives CASSSLGSLDTQYF.

The chain uses TRBV2 and TRBJ2-3; D may be TRBD1 or TRBD2 (5 bases each). CDR3 length equals 12 residues. Germline loops: CDR1 SNHLY, CDR2 FYNNEI. V lost 0 bases, J lost 10 bases, and 8 bases lay in between. The CDR3 bases are TGTGCCAGCAGTGAAGCGCAGGGAGCGCAGTATTTT. Its protein product is CASSEAQGAQYF.

The chain uses TRBV30 and TRBJ2-3, with D maybe TRBD1 (5 bases). Germline lookup yields CDR1 GTSNPN and CDR2 SVGIG (reference sequence). The V end lost 3 bases, the J end lost 3 bases, and 13 bases lay between the germline ends. This CDR3 comprises 14 residues. The DNA of the CDR3 is TGTGCCTGGAGGTCCCCTAGGACAACAGATACGCAGTATTTT. Translation: CAWRSPRTTDTQYF.

The chain couples TRBV7-9 to TRBJ1-6, with D possibly TRBD1 on 6 matching bases. CDR3 length: 14 residues. Germline CDR1 SEHNR, CDR2 FQNEAQ (reference sequence). V dropped 6 bases and J dropped 7 bases, with 13 bases sitting between them. CDR3 amino acids: CASSDLDRNSPLHF. CDR3 DNA sequence: TGTGCCAGCAGTGACCTGGACAGAAATTCACCCCTCCACTTT.

This clonotype has ten or more counts. This chain joins TRBV12-3 or TRBV12-4 and TRBJ2-3; D uncertain. The CDR3 length is 14 residues. The V end lost 3 bases, the J end lost 5 bases, and 12 bases lay between the germline ends. The CDR3, as DNA: TGTGCCAGCAGTTTCAGAGTGGCCGGAGATACGCAGTATTTT. Protein: CASSFRVAGDTQYF.

The V and J genes are TRBV7-6 and TRBJ2-1; the match to TRBD2 covers 16 bases. The V and J ends lost 7 bases and 12 bases, in that order; junction bases with no gene match: 9. In germline, CDR1 is SGHVS, CDR2 FNYEAQ. The CDR3 is 15 amino acids. Here the CDR3 DNA reads TGTGCCAGCAACTCGGGGACTAGCGGGAGGGGGGTGCAGTTCTTC. This codes for CASNSGTSGRGVQFF.

This clonotype was counted a single time. V usage is TRBV25-1 and J usage is TRBJ2-7; D uncertain. Trimming stripped 1 base from V and 7 bases from J, with 35 bases between. Germline V gene sequence: CDR1 MGHDK, CDR2 SYGVNS. CDR3 length: 21 residues. CDR3 nucleotide sequence: TGTGCCAGCAGTGAATCCGGAAATGGAGCCGTGATCGCAGGTTTAAGGAATGAGCAGTACTTC. Its protein is CASSESGNGAVIAGLRNEQYF.